Reported below is one T cell receptor beta chain. Its antigen is as yet unknown. The PCR contained 60 Vbeta and 13 Jbeta primers. This table comes from immunoSEQ multiplex PCR, and its TCRdb copy is limited to in-frame clones, with some not included. The sample records 100,000 to 150,000 clones, about 81% being singletons. Samples came from healthy bone marrow donors. The data stem from a study of cytomegalovirus exposure and HLA in healthy donors. Study conclusions and caveats: One variant, a missense change in DCLRE1C, was linked in a later analysis to TCR beta V- and J-gene trimming. The study assumed roughly uniform donor sequencing depth for presence/absence analyses. Most subjects had HLA-A and HLA-B alleles reportedly predicted accurately by TCR beta sequences.

The germline V gene encodes CDR1 SGDLS and CDR2 YYNGEE. J gave up 1 base and V 5 bases, and 5 bases lay outside the gene matches. The CDR3 totals 14 residues. What was sequenced was PBMCs. This chain connects TRBV9 to TRBJ2-5; 7 bases map to TRBD1. This TCR came from a woman in her twenties or thirties in good health and CMV-seronegative. The CDR3 sequence: CASSPGQTQETQYF. CDR3 in DNA: TGTGCCAGCAGTCCGGGACAGACCCAAGAGACCCAGTACTTC.